This TCR beta chain was retrieved from a study of blood T cell repertoires in COVID-19 (dated by TCRdb to about 2020). Broadly, across the study: Collaborator samples came from the United States, Italy and Spain and covered acute and convalescent phases of COVID-19. The material from the prospective study consisted of cDNA or gDNA derived from T cells, B-cell-depleted T cells, or PBMCs. The dataset comprised deeply sampled blood TCRbeta repertoires from subjects exposed to, actively infected with, or recovered from COVID-19. The repertoires were released in a freely available public database intended as a resource for research on the immune response to SARS-CoV-2. Samples came from the ongoing ImmuneRACE study (first 160 participants) plus 1,254 subjects from 6 global collaborators. A de-identified subject ID, COVID-19 status, age in years and sex were almost always included in the sample metadata. Where HLA class I and class II types were available, the types were taken from metadata supplied by the sample provider, not from assay-based typing. General findings and caveats noted by the study authors: Clinical and demographic metadata were provided uncurated, with the amount varying by source and participant.

The count of this clone is one. Its antigen target is currently unknown. Qualities for individual bases were not recorded, and no much larger clone is one base off. The immunoSEQ Assay, a bias-controlled multiplex PCR, was used to amplify TCRbeta CDR3 regions from genomic DNA. Regarding the original processing steps: The number of nucleated cells in each sample was estimated from the amplification of reference gene primers within the assay. To quantify the absolute abundance of each unique TCRbeta CDR3 rearrangement, sequence reads were collapsed and filtered. Productive Simpson clonality was computed per sample as the square root of Simpson's diversity index over productive rearrangements. Sourced from immuneACCESS, this table was stored by TCRdb with only in-frame sequences that have V and J called. A share of the clones is absent; for the studies checked, an unresolved V gene accounts for under half, and the remainder has no known explanation. From that table come the V and J calls and clone size; the DNA was used to work out D and trimming. Within this sample are 200,000 or so clones, with 89% of them counted one time only. The ten largest clones add up to under 3% of the sample.

In the prospective study, participants were roughly 18 to 90 years old, resided in about two dozen geographic areas of the United States, and were enrolled through a virtual design. In the prospective study, cohorts were assigned on the basis of participant-reported clinical history obtained from a screening survey and a study questionnaire. Each participant in the prospective study had whole blood, serum and a nasopharyngeal or oropharyngeal swab collected by mobile phlebotomists. Participants in the prospective study had the option to provide additional blood draws and questionnaires over a roughly two-month period. Prospective study blood samples were shipped either frozen or at room temperature before DNA extraction. The sequenced sample was PBMCs or T cells enriched from blood (not recorded which). The TCR sequence derives from a woman in her thirties or forties with acute COVID-19.

The CDR3 has the sequence CATSDTNRGRDEKLFF. The DNA sequence follows: TGTGCCACCAGTGATACCAACAGGGGAAGGGATGAAAAACTGTTTTTT. Recombination connected TRBV24-1 to TRBJ1-4; TRBD1 lines up with 7 middle nucleotides. At the junction V is shortened by 3 bases and J by 6 bases; bases outside the gene matches: 9. From the cysteine through the phenylalanine, the CDR3 covers 16 amino acids. Only the CDR3 DNA is retained, 48 bases long and in frame from the first base. Based on the germline V gene, the CDR1 and CDR2 sequences are KGHDR and SFDVKD.